This T cell receptor beta chain originates from a study of radiation and T cells in renal cell carcinoma. The sample holds one count of this clone. Some clones are missing from TCRdb's copy, which holds only in-frame ones; the method was immunoSEQ multiplex PCR. The table has around 16,000 clones, 50% to 60% seen once. Noted treatment: treatment-naive control, cytoreductive nephrectomy. Control samples are tumors resected by cytoreductive nephrectomy without prior radiation. This specimen consisted of tumor tissue, obtained from a patient whose treatment was nephrectomy without radiotherapy. The origin of this receptor is a man aged 45-65 years with renal cell carcinoma.

The DNA of the CDR3 is TGTGCCAGCTCACCAGACGATGAAAAACTGTTTTTT. This sequence encodes CASSPDDEKLFF. The V and J genes are TRBV18 and TRBJ1-4; no definite D call. The CDR3 length is 12 residues. Trimming removed 2 bases at V and 6 bases at J, with 4 bases between. CDR1 and CDR2 from the germline V gene are KGHSH and LQKENI.